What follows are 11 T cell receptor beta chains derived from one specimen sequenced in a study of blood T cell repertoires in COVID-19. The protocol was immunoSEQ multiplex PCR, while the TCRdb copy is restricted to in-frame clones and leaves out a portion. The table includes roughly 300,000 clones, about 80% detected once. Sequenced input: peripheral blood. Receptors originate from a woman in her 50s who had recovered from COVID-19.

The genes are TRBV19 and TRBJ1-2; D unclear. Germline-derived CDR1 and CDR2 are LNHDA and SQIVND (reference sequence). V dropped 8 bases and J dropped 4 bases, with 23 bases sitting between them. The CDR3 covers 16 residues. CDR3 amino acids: CASDSQTRDPFYGYTF. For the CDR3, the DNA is TGTGCCAGTGACTCCCAGACGCGGGATCCTTTCTATGGCTACACCTTC.

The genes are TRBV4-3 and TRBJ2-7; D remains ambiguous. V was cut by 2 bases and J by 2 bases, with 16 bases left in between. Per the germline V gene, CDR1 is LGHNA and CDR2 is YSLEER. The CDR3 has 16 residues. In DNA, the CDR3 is TGCGCCAGCAGCCAAATTGCTTTCGGCGGTACCTACGAGCAGTACTTC. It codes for CASSQIAFGGTYEQYF.

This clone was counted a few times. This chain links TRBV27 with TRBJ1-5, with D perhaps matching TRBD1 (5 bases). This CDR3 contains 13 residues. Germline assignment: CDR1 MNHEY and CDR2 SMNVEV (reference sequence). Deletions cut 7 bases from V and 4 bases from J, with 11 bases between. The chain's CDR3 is CASTHGGNQPQHF. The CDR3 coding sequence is TGTGCCAGCACCCACGGGGGGAATCAGCCCCAGCATTTT.

The CDR3 spells CASSFMNTEAFF. DNA for the CDR3: TGTGCCAGCAGTTTCATGAACACTGAAGCTTTCTTT. The V and J genes are TRBV6-2 or TRBV6-3 and TRBJ1-1; D is uncertain. Germline CDR1 MNHEY, CDR2 SVGEGT. This CDR3 region has 12 residues. Trimming cost V 4 bases and J 0 bases, with 3 bases left between them.

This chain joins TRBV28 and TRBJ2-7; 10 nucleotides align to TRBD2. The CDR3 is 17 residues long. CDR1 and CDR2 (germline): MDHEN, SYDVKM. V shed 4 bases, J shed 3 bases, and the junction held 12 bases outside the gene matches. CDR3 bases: TGTGCCAGCAGTTCGCCCAGGACTAGCGGTGCTTTCTACGAGCAGTACTTC. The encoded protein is CASSSPRTSGAFYEQYF.

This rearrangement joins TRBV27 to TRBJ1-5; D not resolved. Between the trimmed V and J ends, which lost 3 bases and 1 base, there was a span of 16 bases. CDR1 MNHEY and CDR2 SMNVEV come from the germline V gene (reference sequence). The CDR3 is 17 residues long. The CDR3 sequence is CASSLMGGLVSNQPQHF. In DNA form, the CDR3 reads TGTGCCAGCAGTTTGATGGGAGGGCTCGTAAGCAATCAGCCCCAGCATTTT.

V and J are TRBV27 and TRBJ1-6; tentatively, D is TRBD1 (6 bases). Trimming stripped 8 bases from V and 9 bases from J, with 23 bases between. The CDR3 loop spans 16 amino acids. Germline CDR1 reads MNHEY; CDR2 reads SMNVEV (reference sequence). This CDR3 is CASGAMGGGRSSPLHF. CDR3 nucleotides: TGTGCCAGCGGTGCGATGGGTGGGGGCAGGAGTTCACCCCTCCACTTT.

The CDR3 loop is CASSISGTGVDEQFF. In nucleotides, the CDR3 is TGTGCCAGCAGCATCTCCGGGACAGGGGTCGATGAGCAGTTCTTC. The V and J genes are TRBV7-7 and TRBJ2-1; 10 bases fit TRBD1. The CDR3 sequence is 15 residues long. V lost 5 bases and J lost 8; bases outside the gene matches: 9. CDR1 SSHAT and CDR2 FNYEAQ come from the germline V gene (reference sequence).

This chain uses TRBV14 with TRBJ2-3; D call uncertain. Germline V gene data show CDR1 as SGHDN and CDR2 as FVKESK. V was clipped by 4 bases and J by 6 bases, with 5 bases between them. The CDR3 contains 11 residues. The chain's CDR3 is CASSLRDTQYF. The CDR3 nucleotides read TGTGCCAGCAGCCTCAGGGATACGCAGTATTTT.

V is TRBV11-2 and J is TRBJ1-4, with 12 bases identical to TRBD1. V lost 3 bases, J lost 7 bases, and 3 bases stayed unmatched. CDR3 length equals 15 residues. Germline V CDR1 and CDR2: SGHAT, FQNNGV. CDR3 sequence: CASSLGQGAGEKLFF. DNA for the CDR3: TGTGCCAGCAGCTTGGGACAGGGGGCGGGTGAAAAACTGTTTTTT.

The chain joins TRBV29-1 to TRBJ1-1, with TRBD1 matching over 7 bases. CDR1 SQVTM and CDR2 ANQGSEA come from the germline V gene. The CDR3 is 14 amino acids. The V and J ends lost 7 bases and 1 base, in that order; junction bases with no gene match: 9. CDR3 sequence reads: CSARGTAKNTEAFF. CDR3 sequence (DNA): TGCAGCGCCCGCGGGACAGCAAAGAACACTGAAGCTTTCTTT. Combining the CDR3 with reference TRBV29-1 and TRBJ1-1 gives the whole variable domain SAVISQKPSRDICQRGTSLTIQCQVDSQVTMMFWYRQQPGQSLTLIATANQGSEATYESGFVIDKFPISRPNLTFSTLTVSNMSPEDSSIYLCSARGTAKNTEAFFGQGTRLTVV.